This T cell receptor (beta chain) originates from a study of blood T cell repertoires in COVID-19. V dropped 4 bases and J dropped 2; count of bases not matched to a gene: 11. The CDR3 contains 16 residues. The germline V gene has CDR1 MNHEY and CDR2 SVGAGI. This clone has a single count. Method: immunoSEQ multiplex PCR; TCRdb's copy keeps in-frame clones and lacks some. The sample yields under 250,000 clones, 84% seen once. J is TRBJ2-7 and V is TRBV6-5; TRBD1 agrees at 7 bases. This sequence originates from a woman aged 50 to 60 with active or convalescent COVID-19. The specimen sequenced was peripheral blood. CDR3 sequence reads: CASSSSGLGQTYEQYF. CDR3 DNA sequence: TGTGCCAGCAGTTCATCGGGTTTGGGACAGACCTACGAGCAGTACTTC.